This T cell receptor (beta chain) is drawn from a study of technical replicates of blood from a handful of donors. Trimming cost V 8 bases and J 8 bases; bases outside gene matches: 4. Germline values: CDR1 LNHDA, CDR2 SQIVND (reference sequence). The CDR3 is made up of 13 amino acids. TCRdb's copy holds only in-frame clones and misses some; the assay was immunoSEQ multiplex PCR. The data show about 97,000 clones, 85% to 95% seen once. This TCR was sampled from a human donor in good health. The V call is TRBV19, the J call TRBJ2-1; 12 bases are a match to TRBD2. The sequenced material came from T cells isolated from PBMCs. DNA for the CDR3: TGTGCCAGTTCAGGACTAGCGGGATATGAGCAGTTCTTC. Its protein is CASSGLAGYEQFF.